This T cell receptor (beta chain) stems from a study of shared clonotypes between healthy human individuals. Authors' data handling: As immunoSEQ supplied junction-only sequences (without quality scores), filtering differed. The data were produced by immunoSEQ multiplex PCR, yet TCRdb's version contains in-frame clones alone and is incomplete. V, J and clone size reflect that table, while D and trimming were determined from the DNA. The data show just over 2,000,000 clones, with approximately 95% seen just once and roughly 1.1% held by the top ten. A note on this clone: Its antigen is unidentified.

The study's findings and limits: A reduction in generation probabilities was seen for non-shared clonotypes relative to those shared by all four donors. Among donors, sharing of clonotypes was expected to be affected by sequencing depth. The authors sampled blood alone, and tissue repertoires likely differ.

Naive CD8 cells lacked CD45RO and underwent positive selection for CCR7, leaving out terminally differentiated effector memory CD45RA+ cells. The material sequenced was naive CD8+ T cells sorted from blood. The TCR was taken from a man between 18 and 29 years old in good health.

CDR3 protein: CASSREDGSYEQYF. The CDR3 DNA reads as TGTGCCAGCAGCCGAGAGGACGGCTCCTACGAGCAGTACTTC. J is TRBJ2-7 and V is TRBV9, with unresolved D. The CDR3 covers 14 residues. The V end was cut by 4 bases, the J end by 0 bases, with 11 bases between. Germline CDR1 reads SGDLS; CDR2 reads YYNGEE.